This T cell receptor beta chain stems from a study of OX40 agonist ivuxolimab in advanced cancers. The method was immunoSEQ multiplex PCR; TCRdb's version includes in-frame clones alone and lacks a portion of them. Among some 59,000 clones, just under 90% were seen once, and the ten largest hold about 5%. This clone was observed a few times. Germline V CDR1 and CDR2: SGHVS, FNYEAQ. This CDR3 is 14 amino acids long. Trimming left V 0 bases short and J 2 bases short, with 6 bases between. The gene calls are TRBV7-6 and TRBJ2-3; D is unclear. This receptor was identified in an adult with an advanced solid tumor such as melanoma, head and neck, liver or kidney cancer. This specimen was CD4+ or CD8+ T cells sorted from blood, taken in a trial of the OX40 agonist ivuxolimab. CDR3 protein: CASSLAGNTDTQYF. The CDR3 DNA reads TGTGCCAGCAGCTTAGCGGGCAACACAGATACGCAGTATTTT. Together with reference TRBV7-6 and TRBJ2-3, the CDR3 gives the full variable domain: GAGVSQSPRYKVTKRGQDVALRCDPISGHVSLYWYRQALGQGPEFLTYFNYEAQQDKSGLPNDRFSAERPEGSISTLTIQRTEQRDSAMYRCASSLAGNTDTQYFGPGTRLTVL.